This TCR beta chain is drawn from a study of blood T cell repertoires in COVID-19. At the level of the study: The origin of the acute and convalescent COVID-19 samples was the United States, Italy and Spain. From T cells, B-cell-depleted T cells, or PBMCs came the material, which was cDNA or gDNA.

Original analysis: By means of reference gene primer amplification, nucleated cell counts were estimated. Some clones are missing from TCRdb's copy, which holds only in-frame ones; the method was immunoSEQ multiplex PCR. The V and J calls and clone size were taken over from that table, and D and trimming were inferred from the DNA. The sample contains 100,000 to 110,000 clones, around four fifths of which appear only once. V was cut by 6 bases and J by 4 bases, with 13 bases left in between. The CDR3 runs to 14 residues. Germline CDR1 and CDR2: KGHSH and LQKENI. The sample comprised peripheral blood. The TCR was taken from a man in his sixties or seventies with active or convalescent COVID-19. The chain is built from TRBV18 and TRBJ1-5; a possible D gene is TRBD1 (6 bases). CDR3 amino acids: CASSGGGGNQPQHF. The CDR3 DNA sequence: TGTGCCAGCTCTGGCGGGGGCGGGAATCAGCCCCAGCATTTT.